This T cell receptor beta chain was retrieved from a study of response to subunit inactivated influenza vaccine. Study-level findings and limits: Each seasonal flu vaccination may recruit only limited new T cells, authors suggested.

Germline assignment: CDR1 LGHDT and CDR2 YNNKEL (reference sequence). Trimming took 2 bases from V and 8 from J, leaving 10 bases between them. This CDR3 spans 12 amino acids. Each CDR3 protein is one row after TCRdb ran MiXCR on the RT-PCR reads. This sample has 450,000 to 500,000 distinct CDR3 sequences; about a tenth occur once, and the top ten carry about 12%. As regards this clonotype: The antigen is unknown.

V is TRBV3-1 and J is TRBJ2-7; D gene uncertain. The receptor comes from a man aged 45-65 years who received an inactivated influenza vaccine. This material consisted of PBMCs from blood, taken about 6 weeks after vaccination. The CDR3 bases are TGTGCCAGCAGCCAATCAGCCGGCAAGCAGTACTTC. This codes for CASSQSAGKQYF.